This section outlines one T cell receptor beta chain sequence together with its context. Running of the assay took place at deep level. The data were produced by immunoSEQ multiplex PCR, yet TCRdb's version contains in-frame clones alone and is incomplete. In the table there are under 600,000 clones, almost 97% of which are singletons. This specimen comes from a study of shared clonotypes between healthy human individuals. Study in general: A donor's plate count was three for CD4 naive and three for CD4 memory; CD8 naive had two and CD8 memory one.

Trimming shortened V by 6 bases and J by 1 base, and 12 bases separated the two germline ends. Germline V CDR1 and CDR2: MNHEY, SVGAGI. The CDR3 runs 14 residues. The V gene is TRBV6-5, the J gene TRBJ2-5, with D tentatively TRBD2 (5 bases). Sequencing input: naive CD4+ T cells sorted from blood. Documented subset: CD45RA+ positively selected. The TCR was taken from a woman in her twenties or thirties in good health. CDR3 coding DNA: TGTGCCAGCAGAACACTAGGAGTCCAAGAGACCCAGTACTTC. It is translated as CASRTLGVQETQYF.